These T cell receptor beta chains were read from a single sample in a study of CD8 T cells in ankylosing spondylitis. TCRdb independently ran MiXCR on the 5' RACE reads; one entry per CDR3 protein. The sample includes more than 650,000 distinct CDR3 sequences, approximately 10% of them seen just once. Material: blood, either unsorted or a sorted T cell fraction (not recorded which). These receptors were obtained from a male donor with ankylosing spondylitis. CDR3s include the opening cysteine and the closing phenylalanine or tryptophan. A D gene is named only where the DNA matches it firmly. Expanded clones are given a class, and other clones once, few, many or no size at all.

>many|NA|TRBV20-1|TRBJ1-5
TGCAGTGCTAGGCTCCACAGGGGCAATCAGCCCCAGCATTTT
CSARLHRGNQPQHF
>NA|NA|TRBV27|TRBJ2-7
TGTGCCAGCAGTTTTACAGGGCTTGACGAGCAGTACTTC
CASSFTGLDEQYF
>few|NA|TRBV5-1|TRBJ1-1
TGCGCCAGCAGCTTGATGGGGATTGAAGCTTTCTTT
CASSLMGIEAFF
>few|TRBD2|TRBV5-1|TRBJ2-1
TGCGCCAGCAGCATCGCTAGCGGGTCCTACAATGAGCAGTTCTTC
CASSIASGSYNEQFF
>few|NA|TRBV20-1|TRBJ1-2
TGCAGTGCTAGAGAATTTCTTGGGGGGGGCATCGGCTACACCTTC
CSAREFLGGGIGYTF
>NA|NA|TRBV20-1|TRBJ2-1
TGCAGTGCTAGCCCCCGCCTGTACGATGAGCAGTTCTTC
CSASPRLYDEQFF
>many|NA|TRBV6-5|TRBJ1-1
TGTGCCAGCAGTTACTCGACGGTGAACACTGAAGCTTTCTTT
CASSYSTVNTEAFF
>few|TRBD1|TRBV18|TRBJ2-7
TGTGCCAGCTCACCAAGACAGGGGCTCTCCTACGAGCAGTACTTC
CASSPRQGLSYEQYF
>many|NA|TRBV6-1|TRBJ2-2
TGTGCCAGCAGCCGACTAGACACCGGGGAGCTGTTTTTT
CASSRLDTGELFF
>NA|NA|TRBV28|TRBJ2-7
TGTGCCAGCAGTTTAGGGAGCCACTCAACCCACTACGAGCAGTACTTC
CASSLGSHSTHYEQYF
>NA|TRBD1|TRBV6-1|TRBJ1-1
TGTGCCAGCAGATCCGGGACAGGGTATGCGAACACTGAAGCTTTCTTT
CASRSGTGYANTEAFF
>few|NA|TRBV12-3/TRBV12-4|TRBJ2-1
TGTGCCAGCAGTTTTGCGTCTACATCAAATGAGCAGTTCTTC
CASSFASTSNEQFF
>few|NA|TRBV7-9|TRBJ2-5
TGTGCCAGCAGCTTCGAGGCTAGCCGGGAGACCCAGTACTTC
CASSFEASRETQYF
>NA|NA|TRBV12-3/TRBV12-4|TRBJ1-1
TGTGCCAGCACCGTACAGGGAGACACTGAAGCTTTCTTT
CASTVQGDTEAFF
>NA|NA|TRBV5-1|TRBJ2-7
TGCGCCAGCAGCCCCGGGACCGCTGACTACGAGCAGTACTTC
CASSPGTADYEQYF
>NA|NA|TRBV7-2|TRBJ2-7
TGTGCCAGCAGCTTAGTTCAGGGTACCTACAACGAGCAGTACTTC
CASSLVQGTYNEQYF
>few|NA|TRBV15|TRBJ1-1
TGTGCCACCAGCAGGCCGGGGGAAAACACTGAAGCTTTCTTT
CATSRPGENTEAFF
>NA|NA|TRBV6-5|TRBJ1-2
TGTGCCAGCAGTTTTGATCCGGCTTCTGGAGGCTACACCTTC
CASSFDPASGGYTF
>few|NA|TRBV5-5|TRBJ1-5
TGTGCCAGCAGCTTGGTGGGTCAGCTCAATCAGCCCCAGCATTTT
CASSLVGQLNQPQHF
>few|NA|TRBV4-3|TRBJ1-3
TGCGCCAGCAGCCACCTTGGGGACGCCCTCTCTGGAAACACCATATATTTT
CASSHLGDALSGNTIYF
>NA|NA|TRBV7-2|TRBJ1-5
TGTGCCAGCAGCTTATTGGGCAGTTACAATCAGCCCCAGCATTTT
CASSLLGSYNQPQHF
>many|NA|TRBV6-1|TRBJ1-2
TGTGCCAGCAGTGGACATGGTCCCTATGGCTACACCTTC
CASSGHGPYGYTF
>many|NA|TRBV7-2|TRBJ1-2
TGTGCCAGCAGCACCCGCCGGGACACCACCTATGGCTACACCTTC
CASSTRRDTTYGYTF
>NA|NA|TRBV7-2|TRBJ2-7
TGTGCCAGCAGCTTAGTCCCCCCTACGACAGACTCCTACGAGCAGTACTTC
CASSLVPPTTDSYEQYF
>NA|NA|TRBV7-2|TRBJ2-7
TGTGCCAGCAGCTTAGCCGGCACAGCTCTGCCCTACGAGCAGTACTTC
CASSLAGTALPYEQYF
>few|TRBD2|TRBV5-1|TRBJ2-3
TGCGCCAGCAGCTTAGGCTCTAGCGGGAGTACAGATACGCAGTATTTT
CASSLGSSGSTDTQYF
>many|NA|TRBV27|TRBJ1-2
TGTGCCGGGGAAACGGACAGTTTCTATGGCTACACCTTC
CAGETDSFYGYTF
>NA|NA|TRBV2|TRBJ1-6
TGTGCCAGCAGTGGTTCGGTGGCCCCGGGGGATAATTCACCCCTCCACTTT
CASSGSVAPGDNSPLHF